This T cell receptor beta chain was profiled in a study of beta chain features in type 1 diabetes. Across the whole study: Patients shared similar age, gender and cell yields with healthy donors. The study's findings and limits: A greater similarity of naive, central memory and Treg TCRB repertoires was seen among patients than among healthy donors. In all four CD4+ subsets, TCRB CDR3 length was significantly, moderately reduced in type 1 diabetes. At VDJ recombination sites, type 1 diabetes patients had fewer insertions and more deleted nucleotides.

The length of the CDR3 is 13 residues. Trimming removed 8 bases from V and 2 bases from J; junction bases left unmatched: 3. CDR1 and CDR2 (germline): KGHSH, LQKENI. To note about this clone: Antigen unknown.

cDNA synthesis used the whole RNA isolate, giving expressed TCRB sequences. The table came from immunoSEQ multiplex PCR; TCRdb's copy has only in-frame clones and leaves some out. The data show 150,000 to 200,000 clones, with 63% seen just once and around 0.096% held by the top ten. Naive, central memory, regulatory and stem cell-like memory cells within the CD4+ compartment were sorted using CD45RO/CCR7/CD25/CD127/CD95/CD27. Sequencing was done on a sample of naive CD4+ T cells from blood. The source is a man aged 25 to 40 with type 1 diabetes. The chain recombines TRBV18 with TRBJ2-3, with TRBD1 matching over 8 bases. Here the CDR3 DNA reads TGTGCCAGCCTTCAGGGGGCCACAGATACGCAGTATTTT. It encodes CASLQGATDTQYF. Complete variable domain (other parts from reference TRBV18 and TRBJ2-3): NAGVMQNPRHLVRRRGQEARLRCSPMKGHSHVYWYRQLPEEGLKFMVYLQKENIIDESGMPKERFSAEFPKEGPSILRIQQVVRGDSAAYFCASLQGATDTQYFGPGTRLTVL.